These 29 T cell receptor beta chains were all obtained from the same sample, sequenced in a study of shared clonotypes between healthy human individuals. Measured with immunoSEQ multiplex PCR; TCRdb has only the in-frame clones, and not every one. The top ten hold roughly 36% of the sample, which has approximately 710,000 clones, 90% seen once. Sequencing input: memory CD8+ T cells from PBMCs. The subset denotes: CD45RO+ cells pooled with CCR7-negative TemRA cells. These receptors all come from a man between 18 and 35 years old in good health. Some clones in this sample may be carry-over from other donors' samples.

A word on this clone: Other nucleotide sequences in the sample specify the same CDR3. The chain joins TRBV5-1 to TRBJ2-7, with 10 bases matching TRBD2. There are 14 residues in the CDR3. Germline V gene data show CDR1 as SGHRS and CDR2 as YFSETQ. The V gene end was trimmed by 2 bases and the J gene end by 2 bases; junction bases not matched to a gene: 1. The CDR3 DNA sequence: TGCGCCAGCAGCTTTAGCGGGGGGACCTACGAGCAGTACTTC. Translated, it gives CASSFSGGTYEQYF.

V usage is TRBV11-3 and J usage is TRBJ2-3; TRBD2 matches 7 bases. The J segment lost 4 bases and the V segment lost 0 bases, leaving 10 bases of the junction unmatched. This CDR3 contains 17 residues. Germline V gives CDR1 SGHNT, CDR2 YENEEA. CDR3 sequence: CASSLDSPAGLSDTQYF. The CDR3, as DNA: TGTGCCAGCAGCTTAGATAGTCCAGCGGGACTGTCAGATACGCAGTATTTT. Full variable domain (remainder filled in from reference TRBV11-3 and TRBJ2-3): EAGVVQSPRYKIIEKKQPVAFWCNPISGHNTLYWYLQNLGQGPELLIRYENEEAVDDSQLPKDRFSAERLKGVDSTLKIQPAELGDSAVYLCASSLDSPAGLSDTQYFGPGTRLTVL.

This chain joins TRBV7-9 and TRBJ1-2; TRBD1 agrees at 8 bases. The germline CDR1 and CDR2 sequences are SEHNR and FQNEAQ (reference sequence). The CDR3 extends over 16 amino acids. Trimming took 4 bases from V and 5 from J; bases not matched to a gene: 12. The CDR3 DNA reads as TGTGCCAGCAGCTCCGACAGGGGCCTTCCCGCTTATGGCTACACCTTC. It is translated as CASSSDRGLPAYGYTF.

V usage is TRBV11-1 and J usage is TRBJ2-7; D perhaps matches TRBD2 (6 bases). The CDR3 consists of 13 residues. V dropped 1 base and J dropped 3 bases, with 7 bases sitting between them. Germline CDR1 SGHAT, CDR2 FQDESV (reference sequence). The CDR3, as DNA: TGTGCCAGCAGCTTAGTGGAGGGCTACGAGCAGTACTTC. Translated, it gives CASSLVEGYEQYF.

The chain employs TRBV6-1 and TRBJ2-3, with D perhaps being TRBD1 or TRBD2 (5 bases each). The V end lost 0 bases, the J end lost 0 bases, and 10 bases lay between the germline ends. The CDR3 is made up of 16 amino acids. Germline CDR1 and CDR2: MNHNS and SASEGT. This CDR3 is CASSEAGTRSTDTQYF. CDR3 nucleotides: TGTGCCAGCAGTGAAGCAGGGACCCGTAGCACAGATACGCAGTATTTT.

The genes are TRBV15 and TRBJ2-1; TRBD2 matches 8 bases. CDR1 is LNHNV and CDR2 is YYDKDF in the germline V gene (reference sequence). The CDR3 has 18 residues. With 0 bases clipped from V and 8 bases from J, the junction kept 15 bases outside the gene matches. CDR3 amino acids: CATSRDQRTSGSDDEQFF. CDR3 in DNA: TGTGCCACCAGCAGAGATCAGCGTACGAGCGGGAGTGACGATGAGCAGTTCTTC. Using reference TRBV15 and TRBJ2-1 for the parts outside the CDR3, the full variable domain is DAMVIQNPRYQVTQFGKPVTLSCSQTLNHNVMYWYQQKSSQAPKLLFHYYDKDFNNEADTPDNFQSRRPNTSFCFLDIRSPGLGDTAMYLCATSRDQRTSGSDDEQFFGPGTRLTVL.

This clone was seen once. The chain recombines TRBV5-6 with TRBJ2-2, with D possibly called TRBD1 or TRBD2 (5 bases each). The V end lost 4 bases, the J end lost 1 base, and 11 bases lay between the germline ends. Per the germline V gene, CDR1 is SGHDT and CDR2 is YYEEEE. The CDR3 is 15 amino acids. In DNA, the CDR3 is TGTGCCAGCAGCCTTCCGGGACGGAACACCGGGGAGCTGTTTTTT. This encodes CASSLPGRNTGELFF.

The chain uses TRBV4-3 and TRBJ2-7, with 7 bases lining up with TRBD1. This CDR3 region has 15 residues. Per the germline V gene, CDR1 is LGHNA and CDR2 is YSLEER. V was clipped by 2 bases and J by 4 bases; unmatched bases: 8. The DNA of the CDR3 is TGCGCCAGCAGCCAAAACCCGGGACAGAATTACGAGCAGTACTTC. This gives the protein CASSQNPGQNYEQYF.

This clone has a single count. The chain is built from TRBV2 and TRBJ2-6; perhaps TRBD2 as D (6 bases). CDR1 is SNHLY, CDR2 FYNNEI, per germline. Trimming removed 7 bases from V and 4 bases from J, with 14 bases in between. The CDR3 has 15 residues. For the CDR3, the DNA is TGTGCCAGCAAGATACGGGAGTGGGGGGCCAACGTCCTGACTTTC. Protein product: CASKIREWGANVLTF.

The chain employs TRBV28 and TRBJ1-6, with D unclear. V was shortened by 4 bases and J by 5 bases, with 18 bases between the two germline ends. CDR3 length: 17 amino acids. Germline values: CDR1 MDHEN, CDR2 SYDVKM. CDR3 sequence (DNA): TGTGCCAGCAGTTCCGGGCCCATGGCCTATCATAATTCACCCCTCCACTTT. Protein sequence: CASSSGPMAYHNSPLHF.

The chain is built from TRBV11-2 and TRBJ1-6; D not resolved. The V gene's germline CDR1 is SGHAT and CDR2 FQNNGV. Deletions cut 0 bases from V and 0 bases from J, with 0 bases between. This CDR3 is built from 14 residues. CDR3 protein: CASSLDSYNSPLHF. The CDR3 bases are TGTGCCAGCAGCTTAGACTCCTATAATTCACCCCTCCACTTT.

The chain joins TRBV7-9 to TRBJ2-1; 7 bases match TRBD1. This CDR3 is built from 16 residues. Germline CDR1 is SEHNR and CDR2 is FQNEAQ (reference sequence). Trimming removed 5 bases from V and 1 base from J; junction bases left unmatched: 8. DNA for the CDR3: TGTGCCAGCAGCGGAAAGACGGGACAGTCCTACAATGAGCAGTTCTTC. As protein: CASSGKTGQSYNEQFF.

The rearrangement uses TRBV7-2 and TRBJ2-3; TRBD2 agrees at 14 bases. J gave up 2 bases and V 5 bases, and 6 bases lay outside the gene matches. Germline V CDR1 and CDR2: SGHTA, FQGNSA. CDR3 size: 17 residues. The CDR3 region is CASSLTSGRAVTDTQYF. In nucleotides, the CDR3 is TGTGCCAGCAGCCTGACTAGCGGGAGGGCCGTCACAGATACGCAGTATTTT. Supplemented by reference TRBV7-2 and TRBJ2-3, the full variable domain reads GAGVSQSPSNKVTEKGKDVELRCDPISGHTALYWYRQSLGQGLEFLIYFQGNSAPDKSGLPSDRFSAERTGGSVSTLTIQRTQQEDSAVYLCASSLTSGRAVTDTQYFGPGTRLTVL.

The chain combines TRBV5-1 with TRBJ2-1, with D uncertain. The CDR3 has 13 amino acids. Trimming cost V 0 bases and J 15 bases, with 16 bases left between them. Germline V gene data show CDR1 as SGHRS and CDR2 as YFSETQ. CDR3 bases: TGCGCCAGCAGCTTGGTCGGCCTGAGTAAGGTGTTCTTC. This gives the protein CASSLVGLSKVFF.

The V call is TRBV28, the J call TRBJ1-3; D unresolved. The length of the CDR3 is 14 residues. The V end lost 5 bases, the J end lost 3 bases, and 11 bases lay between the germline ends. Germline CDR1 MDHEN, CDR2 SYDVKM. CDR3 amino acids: CASSQIIVGNTIYF. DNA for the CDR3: TGTGCCAGCAGTCAGATTATTGTTGGAAACACCATATATTTT.

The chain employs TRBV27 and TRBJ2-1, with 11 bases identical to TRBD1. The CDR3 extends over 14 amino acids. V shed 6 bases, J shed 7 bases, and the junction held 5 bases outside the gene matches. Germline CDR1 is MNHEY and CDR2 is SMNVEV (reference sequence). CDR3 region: CASRYGTGGNEQFF. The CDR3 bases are TGTGCCAGCAGGTACGGGACAGGGGGAAATGAGCAGTTCTTC.

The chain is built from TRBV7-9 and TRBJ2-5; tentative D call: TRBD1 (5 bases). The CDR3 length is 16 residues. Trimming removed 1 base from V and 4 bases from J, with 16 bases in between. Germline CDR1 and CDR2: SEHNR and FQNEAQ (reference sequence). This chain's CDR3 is CASSLELARVGETQYF. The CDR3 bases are TGTGCCAGCAGCTTAGAATTAGCCAGGGTGGGAGAGACCCAGTACTTC. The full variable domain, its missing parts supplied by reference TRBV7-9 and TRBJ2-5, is DTGVSQNPRHKITKRGQNVTFRCDPISEHNRLYWYRQTLGQGPEFLTYFQNEAQLEKSRLLSDRFSAERPKGSFSTLEIQRTEQGDSAMYLCASSLELARVGETQYFGPGTRLLVL.

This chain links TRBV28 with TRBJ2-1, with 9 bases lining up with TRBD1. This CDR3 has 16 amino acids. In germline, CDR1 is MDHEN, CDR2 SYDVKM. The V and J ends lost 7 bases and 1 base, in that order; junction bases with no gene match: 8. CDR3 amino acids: CASNPRTGDSYNEQFF. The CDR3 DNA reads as TGTGCCAGCAACCCCAGGACAGGGGATTCCTACAATGAGCAGTTCTTC.

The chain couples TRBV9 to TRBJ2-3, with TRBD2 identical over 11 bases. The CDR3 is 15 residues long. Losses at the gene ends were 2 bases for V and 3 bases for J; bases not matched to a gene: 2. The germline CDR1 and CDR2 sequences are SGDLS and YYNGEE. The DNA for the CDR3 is TGTGCCAGCAGCGTCCGGACTAGCGGGACAGATACGCAGTATTTT. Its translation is CASSVRTSGTDTQYF.

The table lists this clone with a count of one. The CDR3 sequence: CASSVRQGLKNIQYF. DNA of the CDR3: TGTGCCAGCAGTGTCCGACAGGGGTTAAAAAACATTCAGTACTTC. The chain is built from TRBV6-1 and TRBJ2-4; 8 bases are shared with TRBD1. Trimming removed 4 bases from V and 4 bases from J; junction bases left unmatched: 6. The CDR3 runs 15 residues. In germline, CDR1 is MNHNS, CDR2 SASEGT.

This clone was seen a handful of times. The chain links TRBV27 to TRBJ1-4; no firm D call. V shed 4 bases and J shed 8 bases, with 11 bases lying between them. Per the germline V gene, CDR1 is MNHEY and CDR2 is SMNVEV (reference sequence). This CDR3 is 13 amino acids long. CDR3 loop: CASSSLSREKLFF. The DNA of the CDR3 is TGTGCCAGCAGTTCACTCTCCCGGGAAAAACTGTTTTTT. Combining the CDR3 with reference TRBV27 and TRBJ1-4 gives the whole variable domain EAQVTQNPRYLITVTGKKLTVTCSQNMNHEYMSWYRQDPGLGLRQIYYSMNVEVTDKGDVPEGYKVSRKEKRNFPLILESPSPNQTSLYFCASSSLSREKLFFGSGTQLSVL.

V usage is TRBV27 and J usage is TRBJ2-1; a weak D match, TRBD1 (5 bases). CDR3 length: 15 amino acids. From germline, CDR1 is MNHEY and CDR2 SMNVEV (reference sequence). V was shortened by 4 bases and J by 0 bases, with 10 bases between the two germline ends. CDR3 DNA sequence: TGTGCCAGCAGTTCGACAGCGAGCTCCTACAATGAGCAGTTCTTC. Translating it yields CASSSTASSYNEQFF.

The CDR3 reads CASSLGQHQPQHF. CDR3 DNA sequence: TGTGCCAGCAGTTTAGGGCAGCATCAGCCCCAGCATTTT. This chain connects TRBV27 to TRBJ1-5; D gene ambiguous. The CDR3 has 13 residues. Deletions cut 2 bases from V and 5 bases from J, with 7 bases between. Germline CDR1 MNHEY, CDR2 SMNVEV (reference sequence).

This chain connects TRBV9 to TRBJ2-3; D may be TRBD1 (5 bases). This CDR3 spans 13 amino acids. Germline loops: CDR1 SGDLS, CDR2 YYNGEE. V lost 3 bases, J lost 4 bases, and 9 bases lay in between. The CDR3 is CASSGRQSDTQYF. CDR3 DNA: TGTGCCAGCAGCGGACGACAGTCAGATACGCAGTATTTT.

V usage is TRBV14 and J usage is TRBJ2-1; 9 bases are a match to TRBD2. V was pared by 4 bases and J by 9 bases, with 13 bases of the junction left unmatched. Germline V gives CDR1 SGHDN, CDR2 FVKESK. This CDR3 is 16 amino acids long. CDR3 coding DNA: TGTGCCAGCAGCCCCATTGAGGCTAGCGGGAAGAGTGAGCAGTTCTTC. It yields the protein CASSPIEASGKSEQFF.

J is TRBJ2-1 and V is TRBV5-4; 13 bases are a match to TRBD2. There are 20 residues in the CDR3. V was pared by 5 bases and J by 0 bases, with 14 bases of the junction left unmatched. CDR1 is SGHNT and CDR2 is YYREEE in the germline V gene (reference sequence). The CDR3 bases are TGTGCCAGCAGGCGCTCCGGGACTAGCGGGACTGGGAGCTCCTACAATGAGCAGTTCTTC. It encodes CASRRSGTSGTGSSYNEQFF. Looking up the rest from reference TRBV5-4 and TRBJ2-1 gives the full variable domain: ETGVTQSPTHLIKTRGQQVTLRCSSQSGHNTVSWYQQALGQGPQFIFQYYREEENGRGNFPPRFSGLQFPNYSSELNVNALELDDSALYLCASRRSGTSGTGSSYNEQFFGPGTRLTVL.

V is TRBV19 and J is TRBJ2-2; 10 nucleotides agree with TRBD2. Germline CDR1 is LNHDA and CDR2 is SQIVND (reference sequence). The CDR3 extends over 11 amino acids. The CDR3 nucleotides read TGTGCTAGCGGGGGGACCGGGGAGCTGTTTTTT. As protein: CASGGTGELFF. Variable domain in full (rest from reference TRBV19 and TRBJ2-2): DGGITQSPKYLFRKEGQNVTLSCEQNLNHDAMYWYRQDPGQGLRLIYYSQIVNDFQKGDIAEGYSVSREKKESFPLTVTSAQKNPTAFYLCASGGTGELFFGEGSRLTVL.

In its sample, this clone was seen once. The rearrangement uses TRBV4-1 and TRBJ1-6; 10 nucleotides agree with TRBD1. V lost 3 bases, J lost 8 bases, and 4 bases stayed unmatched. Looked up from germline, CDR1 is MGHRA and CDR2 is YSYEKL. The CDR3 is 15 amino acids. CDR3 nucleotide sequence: TGCGCCAGCAGCCAGCCGGGACAGGGGTATTCACCCCTCCACTTT. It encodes CASSQPGQGYSPLHF.

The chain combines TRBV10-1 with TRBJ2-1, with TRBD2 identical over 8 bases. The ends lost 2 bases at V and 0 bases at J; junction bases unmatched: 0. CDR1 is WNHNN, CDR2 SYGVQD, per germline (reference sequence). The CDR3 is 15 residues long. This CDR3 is CASSESGSSYNEQFF. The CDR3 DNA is TGCGCCAGCAGTGAGAGCGGGAGCTCCTACAATGAGCAGTTCTTC.